Below are 2 T cell receptor beta chains sequenced from a single sample in a study of shared clonotypes between healthy human individuals. Using immunoSEQ multiplex PCR, the repertoire was profiled, and TCRdb retains in-frame clones only, with some absent. The sample has millions of clones, 85% to 95% seen once; the top ten hold 0.13% to 0.15%. Sequenced material: naive CD4+ T cells sorted from blood. Noted subset: CD45RA+ positively selected. The origin of the receptors is a man between 18 and 35 years old in good health.

The chain combines TRBV10-1 with TRBJ2-2, with D uncertain. Trimming left V 3 bases short and J 4 bases short, with 6 bases between. The CDR3 spans 13 residues. Looked up from germline, CDR1 is WNHNN and CDR2 is SYGVQD (reference sequence). The CDR3 coding sequence is TGCGCCAGCAGTGACCACTTCACCGGGGAGCTGTTTTTT. Its translation: CASSDHFTGELFF.

The chain carries TRBV10-3 and TRBJ2-2; possibly TRBD2 for D (5 bases). The germline gives CDR1 ENHRY, CDR2 SYGVKD. The CDR3 contains 14 residues. Between the trimmed V and J ends, which lost 8 bases and 6 bases, there was a span of 16 bases. CDR3 bases: TGTGCCATCGGAAGCCTAGCCGAGTCCGGGGAGCTGTTTTTT. This translates into CAIGSLAESGELFF.